The 3 T cell receptor beta chains given below trace back to one sample, sequenced in a study of CD8 T cells in Susac syndrome. Random hexamers were used to reverse transcribe an amount of roughly 0.45 to 1 ug RNA. TCRdb processed the immunoSEQ multiplex PCR reads anew with MiXCR; each CDR3 protein has one entry. In the table there are approximately 160,000 distinct CDR3 sequences, 93% of which are singletons. The sample comprised CD4+ T cells from PBMCs. The receptors were sampled from a human donor in good health.

This chain joins TRBV7-3 and TRBJ2-1; D is unclear. The CDR3 totals 13 residues. V lost 5 bases and J 0 bases, leaving 5 bases between the germline ends. Germline V gene sequence: CDR1 SGHTA, CDR2 FQGTGA. Here the CDR3 reads CASSQSSYNEQFF. CDR3 DNA: TGTGCCAGCAGCCAGAGCTCCTACAATGAGCAGTTCTTC.

Here the CDR3 reads CASGDRTNYGYTF. The CDR3 DNA reads TGTGCCAGCGGGGACAGGACTAACTATGGCTACACCTTC. This rearrangement joins TRBV6-5 to TRBJ1-2; TRBD1 agrees at 8 bases. The CDR3 totals 13 residues. J was trimmed by 0 bases and V by 8 bases; bases with no gene match: 2. CDR1 and CDR2 (germline): MNHEY, SVGAGI.

In its sample, this clonotype was seen a few times. The chain joins TRBV29-1 to TRBJ2-7; the match to TRBD1 covers 7 bases. Germline CDR1 and CDR2: SQVTM and ANQGSEA. CDR3 length: 14 residues. The V and J ends lost 4 bases and 0 bases, in that order; junction bases with no gene match: 6. The DNA for the CDR3 is TGCAGCGTTGTGGGACAGCCGAGCTCCTACGAGCAGTACTTC. Residues: CSVVGQPSSYEQYF.